These T cell receptor beta chains were read from a single sample in a study of T cell repertoires in cytomegalovirus infection. Antigens for these TCRs are unknown. One entry per CDR3 protein, called by TCRdb with MiXCR from the reads. The profile shows about 770,000 distinct CDR3 sequences, 25% to 35% of them singletons. The sample in question was cultured CD8+ T cells from PBMCs, obtained from culture after CMV antigen stimulation. Source of these receptors: a human donor in good health (CMV status not recorded). Some clones in this sample may be carry-over from other donors' samples. CDR3s include the opening cysteine and the closing phenylalanine or tryptophan. A D gene is named only where the DNA matches it firmly. The size of a clone is reported for some rows only, either as once, few or many, or as a class for expanded clones.

few	TRBD1	TRBV19	TRBJ2-5	CASSPGPPTGVKETQYF	TGTGCCAGTAGTCCGGGGCCTCCGACAGGGGTGAAAGAGACCCAGTACTTC
.	TRBD1	TRBV13	TRBJ2-1	CASSSPGQASSTNEQFF	TGTGCCAGCAGCTCCCCCGGACAGGCCTCATCTACAAATGAGCAGTTCTTC
many	TRBD1	TRBV4-1	TRBJ2-7	CASSQFPSLRTGVPWSGQYF	TGCGCCAGCAGCCAATTCCCCTCCCTCCGGACAGGAGTTCCTTGGAGTGGGCAGTACTTC
few	TRBD1	TRBV7-6	TRBJ2-2	CASSSPKLPGQGYRRGTGELFF	TGTGCCAGCAGCTCACCGAAACTACCGGGACAGGGGTATCGAAGAGGCACCGGGGAGCTGTTTTTT
.	TRBD2	TRBV12-3/TRBV12-4	TRBJ2-3	CASPLKAGSNTDTQYF	TGTGCCAGTCCCCTGAAAGCGGGGAGCAACACAGATACGCAGTATTTT
.	.	TRBV10-2	TRBJ2-7	CASSPGTRPYEQYF	TGCGCCAGCAGTCCCGGGACCCGACCCTACGAGCAGTACTTC
many	TRBD1	TRBV7-2	TRBJ1-1	CASSLGRGGGKKDEAFF	TGTGCCAGCAGCTTAGGCCGGGGAGGGGGCAAAAAGGATGAAGCTTTCTTT
many	TRBD2	TRBV7-9	TRBJ2-1	CASSSGTSGGDEQFF	TGTGCCAGCAGTTCCGGGACTAGCGGGGGTGATGAGCAGTTCTTC
many	.	TRBV7-8	TRBJ1-1	CASSPPHTLNTEAFF	TGTGCCAGCAGCCCCCCCCACACCTTGAACACTGAAGCTTTCTTT
few	TRBD1	TRBV19	TRBJ2-5	CASSTWTGDPETQYF	TGTGCCAGTAGTACCTGGACAGGGGACCCAGAGACCCAGTACTTC
.	TRBD2	TRBV5-6	TRBJ2-3	CASSPGTTNTDTQYF	TGTGCCAGCAGCCCGGGGACTACAAACACAGATACGCAGTATTTT
few	.	TRBV7-9	TRBJ1-5	CASSRGGGISQHF	TGTGCCAGCAGTCGGGGAGGGGGGATCTCCCAGCATTTT
.	.	TRBV6-2/TRBV6-3	TRBJ1-2	CASSYSKVTRANYGYTF	TGTGCCAGCAGTTACTCGAAGGTAACGAGGGCTAACTATGGCTACACCTTC
few	.	TRBV6-1	TRBJ2-7	CASSGDRLWDEQYF	TGTGCCAGCAGTGGAGACCGTCTTTGGGACGAGCAGTACTTC
few	TRBD1	TRBV4-1	TRBJ2-2	CASSQERTGGNTGELFF	TGCGCCAGCAGCCAAGAAAGGACAGGGGGAAACACCGGGGAGCTGTTTTTT
.	.	TRBV6-1	TRBJ2-3	CASSDTQYF	TGTGCCAGCAGTGATACGCAGTATTTT
.	TRBD2	TRBV20-1	TRBJ2-1	CSAMGYPGGSYNEQFF	TGCAGTGCTATGGGGTACCCGGGGGGGTCCTACAATGAGCAGTTCTTC